These T cell receptor beta chains were read from a single sample in a study of blood T cell repertoires in COVID-19. Using immunoSEQ multiplex PCR, the repertoire was profiled, and TCRdb retains in-frame clones only, with some absent. The table includes approximately 230,000 clones, 80% to 90% detected once. Sequences were obtained from PBMCs or T cells enriched from blood (not recorded which). These receptors all come from a woman in her forties or fifties with acute COVID-19. Both conserved end residues are part of each CDR3. Each record gives: D gene, J gene, V gene, clone size, CDR3 DNA, CDR3 protein. The D gene is left open where the match is weak. Size tells how often a clone was seen (once, few, many) or the class of an expanded clone, and some rows leave it out.

d_gene: -
j_gene: TRBJ2-2
v_gene: TRBV9
abundance: -
CDR3nt: TGTGCCAGCAGCGAATACCAGGGGGGCACCGGGGAGCTGTTTTTT
CDR3aa: CASSEYQGGTGELFF

d_gene: -
j_gene: TRBJ1-1
v_gene: TRBV12-3/TRBV12-4
abundance: -
CDR3nt: TGTGCCAGCAGTTGGGCAGTGTACACTGAAGCTTTCTTT
CDR3aa: CASSWAVYTEAFF

d_gene: -
j_gene: TRBJ2-2
v_gene: TRBV3-1/TRBV3-2
abundance: -
CDR3nt: TGTGCCAGCAGCCTCAGTTCTGGGGCCGCGAACACCGGGGAGCTGTTTTTT
CDR3aa: CASSLSSGAANTGELFF

d_gene: TRBD2
j_gene: TRBJ2-5
v_gene: TRBV28
abundance: -
CDR3nt: TGTGCCAGCAGTTTATCGGGAGCGGGAGGTTTTCAAGAGACCCAGTACTTC
CDR3aa: CASSLSGAGGFQETQYF

d_gene: -
j_gene: TRBJ1-4
v_gene: TRBV6-2/TRBV6-3
abundance: -
CDR3nt: TGTGCCAGCAGTTACTCGAAGACAAACGGTAATGAAAAACTGTTTTTT
CDR3aa: CASSYSKTNGNEKLFF

d_gene: TRBD2
j_gene: TRBJ2-7
v_gene: TRBV7-3
abundance: -
CDR3nt: TGTGCCAGCAGCTTAGTAGCGGGAGGGAGGAGCGAGCAGTACTTC
CDR3aa: CASSLVAGGRSEQYF

d_gene: -
j_gene: TRBJ2-2
v_gene: TRBV5-1
abundance: -
CDR3nt: TGCGCCAGCAGCTTGGGCGTAGCGCCCATAAGCGGGGAGCTGTTTTTT
CDR3aa: CASSLGVAPISGELFF

d_gene: TRBD2
j_gene: TRBJ2-1
v_gene: TRBV7-3
abundance: -
CDR3nt: TGTGCCAGCAGCCGACTAGCGGGAGACTACAATGAGCAGTTCTTC
CDR3aa: CASSRLAGDYNEQFF

d_gene: -
j_gene: TRBJ2-3
v_gene: TRBV18
abundance: -
CDR3nt: TGTGCCAGCTCACCGGTTGCGGGCACAGATACGCAGTATTTT
CDR3aa: CASSPVAGTDTQYF

d_gene: TRBD1
j_gene: TRBJ1-6
v_gene: TRBV7-3
abundance: few
CDR3nt: TGTGCCAGCAGCCTGGGACAGCGGAATTCACCCCTCCACTTT
CDR3aa: CASSLGQRNSPLHF

d_gene: -
j_gene: TRBJ1-2
v_gene: TRBV19
abundance: -
CDR3nt: TGTGCCAGTAGTATAGGAGGCAGATCTAACTATGGCTACACCTTC
CDR3aa: CASSIGGRSNYGYTF

d_gene: -
j_gene: TRBJ2-1
v_gene: TRBV19
abundance: -
CDR3nt: TGTGCCAGTGAAGGAGGGAGCTCCTACAATGAGCAGTTCTTC
CDR3aa: CASEGGSSYNEQFF

d_gene: -
j_gene: TRBJ1-1
v_gene: TRBV7-2
abundance: -
CDR3nt: TGTGCCAGCAGCTTCAGGACAGAAGCTTTCTTT
CDR3aa: CASSFRTEAFF

d_gene: -
j_gene: TRBJ2-3
v_gene: TRBV18
abundance: few
CDR3nt: TGTGCCAGCTCACCGACGGTTTCGGAGACAGATACGCAGTATTTT
CDR3aa: CASSPTVSETDTQYF

d_gene: TRBD1
j_gene: TRBJ2-3
v_gene: TRBV7-9
abundance: -
CDR3nt: TGTGCCAGCAGCTCGACAGGGTCTAGCACAGATACGCAGTATTTT
CDR3aa: CASSSTGSSTDTQYF

d_gene: TRBD1
j_gene: TRBJ2-1
v_gene: TRBV6-5
abundance: -
CDR3nt: TGTGCCAGCAGTTCCAGACAGGGGGCGCTTGGGAATGAGCAGTTCTTC
CDR3aa: CASSSRQGALGNEQFF

d_gene: TRBD2
j_gene: TRBJ2-2
v_gene: TRBV7-6
abundance: -
CDR3nt: TGTGCCAGCAGCCCTGGCAGCGGGAGGGCCTTCGACGGGGAGCTGTTTTTT
CDR3aa: CASSPGSGRAFDGELFF

d_gene: -
j_gene: TRBJ2-6
v_gene: TRBV2
abundance: -
CDR3nt: TGTGCCAGCAGTGAGGCGAGACATCGTGCCGCTAACGTCCTGACTTTC
CDR3aa: CASSEARHRAANVLTF

d_gene: -
j_gene: TRBJ2-3
v_gene: TRBV15
abundance: -
CDR3nt: TGTGCCACCAGCAGGGCCGGCAGAGGGGGTTCAGATACGCAGTATTTT
CDR3aa: CATSRAGRGGSDTQYF

d_gene: -
j_gene: TRBJ1-2
v_gene: TRBV11-2
abundance: -
CDR3nt: TGTGCCAGCAGCCGTCCATCGGGTTATGGCTACACCTTC
CDR3aa: CASSRPSGYGYTF

d_gene: TRBD1
j_gene: TRBJ1-5
v_gene: TRBV30
abundance: once
CDR3nt: TGTGCCTGGAGTGTCCAGGACAGGGACAATCAGCCCCAGCATTTT
CDR3aa: CAWSVQDRDNQPQHF

d_gene: -
j_gene: TRBJ2-7
v_gene: TRBV5-4
abundance: -
CDR3nt: TGTGCCAGCAGCTTGTTCGGTGCATACGAGCAGTACTTC
CDR3aa: CASSLFGAYEQYF

d_gene: TRBD2
j_gene: TRBJ2-5
v_gene: TRBV3-1/TRBV3-2
abundance: -
CDR3nt: TGTGCCAGCAGCCAGTGGCGTACTAGCGGGAGAGGCCAAGAGACCCAGTACTTC
CDR3aa: CASSQWRTSGRGQETQYF

d_gene: -
j_gene: TRBJ2-3
v_gene: TRBV19
abundance: -
CDR3nt: TGTGCCAGTAGTACTGGGGGCGGCCCAGATACGCAGTATTTT
CDR3aa: CASSTGGGPDTQYF

d_gene: -
j_gene: TRBJ1-4
v_gene: TRBV11-2
abundance: -
CDR3nt: TGTGCCAGCAGCTTAGGACCAGGGTGGCGTGAAAAACTGTTTTTT
CDR3aa: CASSLGPGWREKLFF

d_gene: TRBD1
j_gene: TRBJ1-1
v_gene: TRBV6-1
abundance: -
CDR3nt: TGTGCCAGCAGTGGCGGGACAGGTTTAAAAAGGGGGACTGAAGCTTTCTTT
CDR3aa: CASSGGTGLKRGTEAFF

d_gene: -
j_gene: TRBJ2-1
v_gene: TRBV6-5
abundance: -
CDR3nt: TGTGCCAGCAGTTATTTAGGGGAAGAGTTCTTC
CDR3aa: CASSYLGEEFF

d_gene: TRBD1
j_gene: TRBJ1-4
v_gene: TRBV19
abundance: once
CDR3nt: TGTGCCAGTAGCCGGACAGGGGGCGCGAGTGAAAAACTGTTTTTT
CDR3aa: CASSRTGGASEKLFF

d_gene: -
j_gene: TRBJ1-1
v_gene: TRBV9
abundance: -
CDR3nt: TGTGCCAGCAGCATGCACGCAGGGACTGAAGCTTTCTTT
CDR3aa: CASSMHAGTEAFF

d_gene: -
j_gene: TRBJ2-3
v_gene: TRBV5-1
abundance: -
CDR3nt: TGCGCCAGCACCATGGGACTCGGCACAGATACGCAGTATTTT
CDR3aa: CASTMGLGTDTQYF

d_gene: -
j_gene: TRBJ2-2
v_gene: TRBV12-3/TRBV12-4
abundance: once
CDR3nt: TGTGCCAGCAGTTCCCTGGAGGCCGGGGAGCTGTTTTTT
CDR3aa: CASSSLEAGELFF

d_gene: TRBD1
j_gene: TRBJ2-7
v_gene: TRBV6-4
abundance: few
CDR3nt: TGTGCCAGCAGGACAGGGTTAGGCGAGCAGTACTTC
CDR3aa: CASRTGLGEQYF

d_gene: -
j_gene: TRBJ1-5
v_gene: TRBV29-1
abundance: -
CDR3nt: TGCAGCGTTGAATGGCGGGGAATAGCGAGCAATCAGCCCCAGCATTTT
CDR3aa: CSVEWRGIASNQPQHF

d_gene: TRBD1
j_gene: TRBJ2-4
v_gene: TRBV10-3
abundance: -
CDR3nt: TGTGCCATCAGTGATGGGACAGGGGGGTGGAAAAACATTCAGTACTTC
CDR3aa: CAISDGTGGWKNIQYF